The 19 T cell receptor beta chains presented below share a single source sample, sequenced in a study of cytomegalovirus exposure and HLA in healthy donors. The protocol was immunoSEQ multiplex PCR, while the TCRdb copy is restricted to in-frame clones and leaves out a portion. Here the sample spans about 170,000 clones, about 89% being singletons. Sequenced sample: PBMCs. The receptors shown here come from a man aged 18 to 30 in good health and CMV-seropositive.

The chain is built from TRBV19 and TRBJ1-4, with a weak D call TRBD1 (6 bases). V lost 9 bases and J 2 bases, leaving 13 bases between the germline ends. Per germline, CDR1 LNHDA and CDR2 SQIVND (reference sequence). The CDR3 is 14 amino acids. The CDR3, as DNA: TGTGCCAGCGGGGGGGCCGGGACTAATGAAAAACTGTTTTTT. It yields the protein CASGGAGTNEKLFF.

The chain uses TRBV5-5 and TRBJ1-4, with TRBD1 identical over 8 bases. V shed 4 bases, J shed 8 bases, and the junction held 7 bases outside the gene matches. The germline CDR1 and CDR2 sequences are SGHKS and YYEKEE (reference sequence). This CDR3 is 14 amino acids long. The CDR3: CASSPVRGQEKLFF. Here the CDR3 DNA reads TGTGCCAGCAGCCCAGTCAGGGGGCAGGAAAAACTGTTTTTT.

The chain has TRBV7-3 and TRBJ2-5; TRBD2 is a possible D gene (6 bases). With 7 bases removed from V and 0 bases from J, the gap between germline ends came to 18 bases. The V gene's germline CDR1 is SGHTA and CDR2 FQGTGA. This CDR3 comprises 16 residues. The DNA of the CDR3 is TGTGCCAGCACCACTTCTCGGGAGTCGTACCAAGAGACCCAGTACTTC. This codes for CASTTSRESYQETQYF.

A word on this clone: At one of its ends the junction is not consistent with the germline gene, which may arise from a read error. The chain combines TRBV5-6 with TRBJ2-1; 11 bases match TRBD2. Looked up from germline, CDR1 is SGHDT and CDR2 is YYEEEE. The CDR3 runs 16 residues. For the CDR3, the DNA is TGTGCCAGCAGTTTAGCGGGAGGGCCCTCCTACGATGAGCAGTTCTTC. Protein: CASSLAGGPSYDEQFF.

This chain uses TRBV15 with TRBJ2-2; the D gene is possibly TRBD1 (6 bases). Looked up from germline, CDR1 is LNHNV and CDR2 is YYDKDF (reference sequence). The V end lost 3 bases, the J end lost 0 bases, and 11 bases lay between the germline ends. The length of the CDR3 is 16 residues. In nucleotides, the CDR3 is TGTGCCACCAGCAGGAGAGCAGGGGCGAACACCGGGGAGCTGTTTTTT. It codes for CATSRRAGANTGELFF.

The chain uses TRBV4-2 and TRBJ2-3, with D tentatively TRBD2 (6 bases). V was shortened by 4 bases and J by 0 bases, with 8 bases between the two germline ends. This CDR3 has 14 residues. The germline V gene encodes CDR1 LGHNA and CDR2 YNFKEQ. The DNA of the CDR3 is TGTGCCAGCAGCCTTGGGACTAGCACAGATACGCAGTATTTT. Translated, it gives CASSLGTSTDTQYF.

The chain carries TRBV5-5 and TRBJ2-5, with 7 nucleotides matching TRBD1. Losses at the gene ends were 0 bases for V and 5 bases for J; bases not matched to a gene: 10. This CDR3 spans 16 amino acids. Germline values: CDR1 SGHKS, CDR2 YYEKEE (reference sequence). The DNA for the CDR3 is TGTGCCAGCAGCTTGGTCCCCCAGGTCAGGGGGGAGACCCAGTACTTC. Translation: CASSLVPQVRGETQYF. The whole variable domain, remainder taken from reference TRBV5-5 and TRBJ2-5, is DAGVTQSPTHLIKTRGQQVTLRCSPISGHKSVSWYQQVLGQGPQFIFQYYEKEERGRGNFPDRFSARQFPNYSSELNVNALLLGDSALYLCASSLVPQVRGETQYFGPGTRLLVL.

The chain carries TRBV7-2 and TRBJ2-2; TRBD2 agrees at 10 bases. Germline CDR1 and CDR2: SGHTA and FQGNSA. The length of the CDR3 is 16 residues. V dropped 2 bases and J dropped 4; count of bases not matched to a gene: 4. CDR3 loop: CASSLLLAGATGELFF. CDR3 sequence (DNA): TGTGCCAGCAGCTTACTCCTAGCGGGAGCCACCGGGGAGCTGTTTTTT.

This chain joins TRBV9 and TRBJ2-1, with D possibly matching TRBD2 (6 bases). V lost 3 bases and J lost 2, with 9 bases in between. CDR1 SGDLS and CDR2 YYNGEE come from the germline V gene. There are 14 residues in the CDR3. CDR3 loop: CASSEGLPYNEQFF. The CDR3 nucleotides read TGTGCCAGCAGCGAGGGACTTCCCTACAATGAGCAGTTCTTC.

On this clone: The likely explanation is a read error, given a far larger clone one base away. V usage is TRBV4-2 and J usage is TRBJ1-5; 7 nucleotides match TRBD1. The CDR3 loop spans 15 amino acids. The V gene end was trimmed by 2 bases and the J gene end by 6 bases; junction bases not matched to a gene: 7. The V gene's germline CDR1 is LGHNA and CDR2 YNFKEQ. CDR3 amino acids: CASSQSETGFQPQHF. CDR3 sequence (DNA): TGTGCCAGCAGCCAAAGCGAGACAGGGTTTCAGCCCCAGCATTTT.

The chain uses TRBV19 and TRBJ1-1, with 8 bases identical to TRBD1. This CDR3 region has 15 residues. J was trimmed by 6 bases and V by 6 bases; bases with no gene match: 12. CDR1 and CDR2 from the germline V gene are LNHDA and SQIVND (reference sequence). CDR3 sequence: CASRNQGARGPEAFF. The DNA for the CDR3 is TGTGCCAGTAGGAACCAGGGGGCTCGTGGCCCTGAAGCTTTCTTT.

In DNA form, the CDR3 reads TGCGCCAGCAGCCAAGGGCGGCAGGGGGCAAGGGAGCAGTACTTC. This gives the protein CASSQGRQGAREQYF. The chain joins TRBV4-3 to TRBJ2-7; 8 nucleotides match TRBD1. Trimming cost V 1 base and J 7 bases; bases outside gene matches: 9. Germline loops: CDR1 LGHNA, CDR2 YSLEER. The CDR3 covers 15 residues.

The CDR3 here is CASSLPGLGSGEQYF. CDR3 coding DNA: TGTGCCAGCTCACTGCCGGGACTAGGCTCAGGCGAGCAGTACTTC. The genes are TRBV18 and TRBJ2-7; 8 bases agree with TRBD2. Germline CDR1 reads KGHSH; CDR2 reads LQKENI. The CDR3 extends over 15 amino acids. V was pared by 4 bases and J by 6 bases, with 11 bases of the junction left unmatched.

The chain carries TRBV18 and TRBJ2-7, with 7 bases aligning to TRBD2. V dropped 5 bases and J dropped 2; count of bases not matched to a gene: 3. The CDR3 is 13 residues long. CDR1 and CDR2 from the germline V gene are KGHSH and LQKENI. Here the CDR3 reads CASSSGVTYEQYF. For the CDR3, the DNA is TGTGCCAGCTCAAGCGGGGTTACCTACGAGCAGTACTTC.

This chain uses TRBV5-5 with TRBJ2-7; 8 nucleotides agree with TRBD2. CDR1 and CDR2 from the germline V gene are SGHKS and YYEKEE (reference sequence). This CDR3 is built from 16 residues. J was trimmed by 4 bases and V by 2 bases; bases with no gene match: 11. The CDR3 loop reads CASSFSGGGLAYEQYF. CDR3 nucleotide sequence: TGTGCCAGCAGCTTCTCTGGCGGGGGGTTGGCGTACGAGCAGTACTTC. The complete variable domain, with remaining parts taken from reference TRBV5-5 and TRBJ2-7, reads DAGVTQSPTHLIKTRGQQVTLRCSPISGHKSVSWYQQVLGQGPQFIFQYYEKEERGRGNFPDRFSARQFPNYSSELNVNALLLGDSALYLCASSFSGGGLAYEQYFGPGTRLTVT.

The V gene is TRBV5-6, the J gene TRBJ1-1; the D gene is possibly TRBD1 (5 bases). The ends were cut back, 0 bases at V and 7 bases at J, with 10 bases in the middle. From germline, CDR1 is SGHDT and CDR2 YYEEEE. This CDR3 is built from 13 residues. For the CDR3, the DNA is TGTGCCAGCAGCTTGGGGGGGGTAGGTGAAGCTTTCTTT. Translating it yields CASSLGGVGEAFF. The whole variable domain, filled in from reference TRBV5-6 and TRBJ1-1, reads DAGVTQSPTHLIKTRGQQVTLRCSPKSGHDTVSWYQQALGQGPQFIFQYYEEEERQRGNFPDRFSGHQFPNYSSELNVNALLLGDSALYLCASSLGGVGEAFFGQGTRLTVV.

The chain employs TRBV7-8 and TRBJ2-2; TRBD1 might be the D (5 bases). The CDR3 is 14 amino acids. Trimming shortened V by 5 bases and J by 1 base, and 8 bases separated the two germline ends. Per the germline V gene, CDR1 is SGHVS and CDR2 is FQNEAQ. CDR3 residues: CASSRDRNTGELFF. The CDR3 DNA reads TGTGCCAGCAGCCGTGACAGGAACACCGGGGAGCTGTTTTTT.

J is TRBJ1-1 and V is TRBV6-5; D is ambiguous. Trimming stripped 2 bases from V and 1 base from J, with 11 bases between. This CDR3 contains 15 residues. Germline CDR1 reads MNHEY; CDR2 reads SVGAGI. In DNA form, the CDR3 reads TGTGCCAGCAGTTACGGGCAGGTGGGGAACACTGAAGCTTTCTTT. It yields the protein CASSYGQVGNTEAFF.

This chain links TRBV5-5 with TRBJ1-3, with D maybe TRBD1 (6 bases). Trimming cost V 1 base and J 5 bases, with 13 bases left between them. Germline-derived CDR1 and CDR2 are SGHKS and YYEKEE (reference sequence). This CDR3 is 15 amino acids long. Here the CDR3 reads CASSLLQGVRNTIYF. The CDR3 DNA is TGTGCCAGCAGCTTGTTACAGGGTGTTCGAAACACCATATATTTT.